The 29 T cell receptor beta chains given below trace back to one sample, sequenced in a study of CD8+CD57+ T cells in acquired aplastic anemia. Whoever was chosen for sequencing had shown CD8+CD57+ cell expansion by flow cytometry. TCR beta VDJ combinations and CDR3 sequences were profiled from genomic DNA. One entry per CDR3 protein, called by TCRdb with MiXCR from the reads. The sample contains 260,000 or so distinct CDR3 sequences, around 45% of which appear only once. The sequenced sample was sorted CD4+, CD8+, or CD8+CD57+ T cells (not recorded which) from PBMCs. The receptors derive from a human donor with aplastic anemia.

This clonotype was seen repeatedly, ten times or more. The genes are TRBV9 and TRBJ1-2; 11 bases line up with TRBD1. Trimming at V came to 0 bases and at J to 8 bases, leaving 12 bases not matched to a gene. CDR3 length: 17 residues. CDR1 is SGDLS and CDR2 is YYNGEE in the germline V gene. The CDR3 spells CASSVADRGRRDHGYTF. CDR3 in DNA: TGTGCCAGCAGCGTAGCGGACAGGGGGCGCAGGGATCACGGCTACACCTTC.

The sample holds one count of this clonotype. The J gene is TRBJ2-5, the V gene TRBV14; 8 nucleotides match TRBD2. The V segment lost 1 base and the J segment 4 bases; nucleotides outside the gene matches: 8. The CDR3 is 16 residues long. Germline V gives CDR1 SGHDN, CDR2 FVKESK. The CDR3 DNA sequence: TGTGCCAGCAGCCAAGGACTAGCGCGGGGTGTAGAGACCCAGTACTTC. It encodes CASSQGLARGVETQYF.

This clonotype was observed many times. The chain is built from TRBV25-1 and TRBJ1-2; no clear D gene. The ends were cut back, 1 base at V and 2 bases at J, with 5 bases in the middle. This CDR3 is built from 13 residues. Germline-derived CDR1 and CDR2 are MGHDK and SYGVNS. This CDR3 is CASSEFDNYGYTF. The DNA for the CDR3 is TGTGCCAGCAGTGAATTTGACAACTATGGCTACACCTTC.

CDR3 amino acids: CASSLEASPGGEQYF. CDR3 DNA sequence: TGTGCCAGCAGCTTAGAAGCGAGCCCAGGAGGGGAGCAGTACTTC. The rearrangement links TRBV7-2 to TRBJ2-7, with D tentatively TRBD2 (6 bases). In germline, CDR1 is SGHTA, CDR2 FQGNSA. V lost 1 base and J lost 7, with 17 bases in between. The CDR3 has 15 residues.

On this clonotype: A much larger clone differs from this one at a single base, so this may be a read error. This chain uses TRBV24-1 with TRBJ2-1; D is perhaps TRBD1 (5 bases). CDR3 size: 14 residues. Trimming left V 11 bases short and J 6 bases short, with 19 bases between. Per germline, CDR1 KGHDR and CDR2 SFDVKD. In DNA form, the CDR3 reads TGTGCCAGCAACGGCATCAGGGATCCCAATGAGCAGTTCTTC. Encoded protein: CASNGIRDPNEQFF.

There are many counts of this clonotype. CDR3 DNA sequence: TGTGCCATCACTAGGACAAGTACCTACGAGCAGTACTTC. It is translated as CAITRTSTYEQYF. This sequence joins TRBV10-3 and TRBJ2-7; D perhaps matches TRBD1 (5 bases). The V end lost 7 bases, the J end lost 2 bases, and 12 bases lay between the germline ends. CDR3 length: 13 amino acids. From germline, CDR1 is ENHRY and CDR2 SYGVKD.

This clonotype came up a few times. J is TRBJ1-1 and V is TRBV20-1; TRBD1 matches at 9 bases. The germline V gene has CDR1 DFQATT and CDR2 SNEGSKA (reference sequence). Losses at the gene ends were 2 bases for V and 1 base for J; bases not matched to a gene: 8. This CDR3 spans 16 amino acids. The CDR3 reads CSARLVGTGTNTEAFF. CDR3 coding DNA: TGCAGTGCTAGATTGGTAGGGACAGGGACGAACACTGAAGCTTTCTTT.

This clonotype occurred many times. The J gene is TRBJ2-1, the V gene TRBV24-1; D is perhaps TRBD2 (5 bases). V gave up 3 bases and J gave up 8 bases, with 19 bases separating them. This CDR3 comprises 16 residues. CDR1 and CDR2 from the germline V gene are KGHDR and SFDVKD. CDR3 protein: CATSDADANVGDEQFF. In DNA form, the CDR3 reads TGTGCCACCAGTGATGCGGACGCGAACGTGGGAGATGAGCAGTTCTTC.

This clonotype was detected only a few times. CDR3 loop: CASSERVGGVTEAFF. Here the CDR3 DNA reads TGTGCCAGCAGTGAACGTGTAGGGGGCGTCACTGAAGCTTTCTTT. The chain employs TRBV25-1 and TRBJ1-1; TRBD1 aligns across 7 bases. The germline gives CDR1 MGHDK, CDR2 SYGVNS. This CDR3 has 15 amino acids. The V and J ends lost 2 bases and 4 bases, in that order; junction bases with no gene match: 7.

Many counts were recorded for this clonotype. The chain carries TRBV7-9 and TRBJ1-1, with TRBD1 matching over 7 bases. V was clipped by 5 bases and J by 4 bases; unmatched bases: 13. This CDR3 has 16 amino acids. Germline V lookup: CDR1 SEHNR, CDR2 FQNEAQ (reference sequence). Written as DNA, the CDR3 is TGTGCCAGCAGCGGCCGGGACAGAGGTTTAGGCACTGAAGCTTTCTTT. This codes for CASSGRDRGLGTEAFF.

This clonotype was seen only a few times. The chain is built from TRBV20-1 and TRBJ2-1, with 8 bases aligning to TRBD1. Looked up from germline, CDR1 is DFQATT and CDR2 is SNEGSKA (reference sequence). This CDR3 spans 14 amino acids. The V segment lost 6 bases and the J segment 5 bases; nucleotides outside the gene matches: 9. The CDR3 protein is CSAYRGSSDNEQFF. The CDR3 coding sequence is TGCAGTGCCTACAGGGGGTCATCGGACAATGAGCAGTTCTTC.

The rearrangement uses TRBV5-1 and TRBJ2-7; 9 bases align to TRBD2. The CDR3 runs 18 residues. V was clipped by 1 base and J by 0 bases; unmatched bases: 11. Per the germline V gene, CDR1 is SGHRS and CDR2 is YFSETQ. CDR3 DNA: TGCGCCAGCAGCTTGTCCCCGGCTAGCGGGACTGACTCCTACGAGCAGTACTTC. Amino acid sequence: CASSLSPASGTDSYEQYF. The entire variable domain, with the rest obtained from reference TRBV5-1 and TRBJ2-7, is as follows: KAGVTQTPRYLIKTRGQQVTLSCSPISGHRSVSWYQQTPGQGLQFLFEYFSETQRNKGNFPGRFSGRQFSNSRSEMNVSTLELGDSALYLCASSLSPASGTDSYEQYFGPGTRLTVT.

Points on this clonotype: The junction differs from germline at one of its ends, possibly a read error. V gene TRBV5-1 combines with J gene TRBJ2-1, with 12 positions matching TRBD2. CDR1 and CDR2 from the germline V gene are SGHRS and YFSETQ. The CDR3 has 17 residues. The CDR3 sequence: CASSLALGLAGRDEQSF. CDR3 nucleotides: TGCGCCAGCAGCTTGGCCCTGGGACTAGCGGGTCGCGATGAGCAGTCCTTC.

The table lists this clonotype with many counts. The chain employs TRBV7-3 and TRBJ1-1; D is possibly TRBD1 (5 bases). The CDR3 runs to 13 residues. Trimming stripped 4 bases from V and 8 bases from J, with 14 bases between. Germline V gene sequence: CDR1 SGHTA, CDR2 FQGTGA. CDR3 nucleotide sequence: TGTGCCAGCAGCTCTTCTCCGGGACGGGAAGCTTTCTTT. It yields the protein CASSSSPGREAFF.

About this clonotype: The junction differs from germline at one of its ends, possibly a read error. The rearrangement links TRBV19 to TRBJ1-5, with 10 positions matching TRBD1. The CDR3 runs to 17 residues. Germline lookup yields CDR1 LNHDA and CDR2 SQIVND (reference sequence). CDR3 in amino acids: CASFPGQGFLSSQPQHF. Written as DNA, the CDR3 is TGTGCCAGTTTTCCGGGACAGGGGTTTCTCAGCAGTCAGCCCCAGCATTTT.

Turning to this clonotype: A much larger clone is a single base away; this may be a read error. The missing conserved phenylalanine or tryptophan at the end of this CDR3 makes a read error likely. The V call is TRBV7-9, the J call TRBJ2-2; no clear D gene. Germline V CDR1 and CDR2: SEHNR, FQNEAQ (reference sequence). The CDR3 totals 13 residues. Between the trimmed V and J ends, which lost 3 bases and 8 bases, there was a span of 10 bases. The CDR3 is CASSLPDPGELFS. DNA of the CDR3: TGTGCCAGCAGCTTGCCGGACCCGGGGGAGCTGTTTTCT.

V and J are TRBV7-2 and TRBJ1-1, with 7 positions matching TRBD1. CDR3 length equals 16 residues. V lost 2 bases, J lost 4 bases, and 10 bases stayed unmatched. From germline, CDR1 is SGHTA and CDR2 FQGNSA. The CDR3 DNA reads as TGTGCCAGCAGCTTATTTTCTATAAGACAGGGCACTGAAGCTTTCTTT. Its protein product is CASSLFSIRQGTEAFF.

This clonotype was observed many times. V usage is TRBV6-5 and J usage is TRBJ1-1; D remains ambiguous. This CDR3 spans 14 amino acids. Trimming stripped 2 bases from V and 1 base from J, with 8 bases between. CDR1 MNHEY and CDR2 SVGAGI come from the germline V gene. CDR3 in amino acids: CASSYDSRNTEAFF. DNA for the CDR3: TGTGCCAGCAGTTACGATTCCAGGAACACTGAAGCTTTCTTT.

This sequence joins TRBV19 and TRBJ2-2, with D perhaps TRBD1 (6 bases). CDR1 and CDR2 from the germline V gene are LNHDA and SQIVND (reference sequence). The V end lost 10 bases, the J end lost 4 bases, and 13 bases lay between the germline ends. The CDR3 covers 13 residues. CDR3 nucleotide sequence: TGTGCCACTTCGGACAGCCCCACCGGGGAGCTGTTTTTT. This sequence encodes CATSDSPTGELFF.

This clonotype was seen only a few times. The chain is built from TRBV2 and TRBJ2-1, with D unresolved. The CDR3 length is 13 residues. Trimming shortened V by 3 bases and J by 12 bases, and 15 bases separated the two germline ends. CDR1 and CDR2 (germline): SNHLY, FYNNEI. In DNA form, the CDR3 reads TGTGCCAGCAGTGACTCGTGGGCTCCCAGGCAGTTCTTC. Protein: CASSDSWAPRQFF.

A remark on this clonotype: A much larger clone differs by one base, so this may be a read error. This chain links TRBV4-1 with TRBJ2-7, with D tentatively TRBD1 or TRBD2 (5 bases each). V dropped 5 bases and J dropped 6 bases, with 20 bases sitting between them. This CDR3 has 15 residues. Germline values: CDR1 MGHRA, CDR2 YSYEKL. Here the CDR3 reads CASSEDGDFGGEQYF. CDR3 coding DNA: TGCGCCAGCAGCGAGGACGGGGATTTTGGGGGCGAGCAGTACTTC.

The chain couples TRBV20-1 to TRBJ2-3; D might be TRBD1 or TRBD2, each matching 5 bases. This CDR3 is 11 amino acids long. In germline, CDR1 is DFQATT, CDR2 SNEGSKA (reference sequence). V lost 5 bases to trimming and J lost 6 bases, with 9 bases between them. CDR3 sequence reads: CSALGVDTQYF. The CDR3 nucleotides are TGCAGTGCTTTGGGGGTGGATACGCAGTATTTT.

At least ten counts were recorded for this clonotype. The chain employs TRBV15 and TRBJ1-6; TRBD1 is a possible D gene (5 bases). The V end was cut by 0 bases, the J end by 6 bases, with 9 bases between. Germline V gene sequence: CDR1 LNHNV, CDR2 YYDKDF (reference sequence). This CDR3 region has 15 residues. The CDR3 DNA reads TGTGCCACCAGCAGAGATCGGGGCCCTAATTCACCCCTCCACTTT. Residues: CATSRDRGPNSPLHF. Full variable domain (rest looked up from reference TRBV15 and TRBJ1-6): DAMVIQNPRYQVTQFGKPVTLSCSQTLNHNVMYWYQQKSSQAPKLLFHYYDKDFNNEADTPDNFQSRRPNTSFCFLDIRSPGLGDTAMYLCATSRDRGPNSPLHFGNGTRLTVT.

This clonotype has only a few counts. The chain uses TRBV29-1 and TRBJ1-1; 10 bases line up with TRBD1. Losses at the gene ends were 6 bases for V and 0 bases for J; bases not matched to a gene: 7. The CDR3 contains 15 residues. Germline V gives CDR1 SQVTM, CDR2 ANQGSEA. As DNA, the CDR3 is TGCAGCGTGACAGGGGGCATGCCCATGAACACTGAAGCTTTCTTT. Protein sequence: CSVTGGMPMNTEAFF.

This clonotype was counted ten times or more. V usage is TRBV7-6 and J usage is TRBJ2-6; maybe TRBD1 (6 bases). This CDR3 is built from 18 residues. Trimming took 5 bases from V and 0 from J, leaving 17 bases between them. Germline CDR1 is SGHVS and CDR2 is FNYEAQ. This CDR3 reads CASSRRTADPSGANVLTF. The CDR3 DNA follows: TGTGCCAGCAGCCGTAGGACAGCGGATCCCTCTGGGGCCAACGTCCTGACTTTC. Drawing the rest from reference TRBV7-6 and TRBJ2-6, the complete variable domain is GAGVSQSPRYKVTKRGQDVALRCDPISGHVSLYWYRQALGQGPEFLTYFNYEAQQDKSGLPNDRFSAERPEGSISTLTIQRTEQRDSAMYRCASSRRTADPSGANVLTFGAGSRLTVL.

This chain connects TRBV7-3 to TRBJ2-3; 9 positions match TRBD2. From germline, CDR1 is SGHTA and CDR2 FQGTGA. J gave up 2 bases and V 1 base, and 7 bases lay outside the gene matches. The CDR3 has 17 amino acids. This chain's CDR3 is CASSLKALAGLTDTQYF. As DNA, the CDR3 is TGTGCCAGCAGCTTAAAAGCCCTAGCGGGGCTCACAGATACGCAGTATTTT.

In its sample, this clonotype was seen once. With a much larger clone just one base away, this may be a read error. It is likely a read error, because the conserved phenylalanine at the end of the CDR3 is missing. The genes are TRBV7-9 and TRBJ1-1; 7 nucleotides align to TRBD1. Trimming removed 4 bases from V and 4 bases from J; junction bases left unmatched: 15. Germline V gene sequence: CDR1 SEHNR, CDR2 FQNEAQ (reference sequence). The CDR3 length is 17 residues. The CDR3 region has the DNA TGTGCCAGCAGCTCAAAAACGGGGACAGCATGGGGCACTGAAGCTTTCCTT. Its translation is CASSSKTGTAWGTEAFL.

This clonotype was seen only once. It may be a read error: a sequence one base away is much more abundant. Here the CDR3 DNA reads TGTGCCGGCAGCCAAGGGCACGGGACAGAAGCTTTCTTT. Amino acids: CAGSQGHGTEAFF. The rearrangement links TRBV7-2 to TRBJ1-1, with a tentative D call TRBD1 (6 bases). The CDR3 loop spans 13 amino acids. Germline V gene lookup returns CDR1 SGHTA and CDR2 FQGNSA.

The J gene is TRBJ2-5, the V gene TRBV2; 9 bases match TRBD2. The CDR3 has 13 residues. V lost 7 bases to trimming and J lost 2 bases; unmatched junction nucleotides: 2. The germline V gene has CDR1 SNHLY and CDR2 FYNNEI. CDR3 residues: CASIAGVQETQYF. Written as DNA, the CDR3 is TGTGCCAGCATAGCGGGGGTACAAGAGACCCAGTACTTC.